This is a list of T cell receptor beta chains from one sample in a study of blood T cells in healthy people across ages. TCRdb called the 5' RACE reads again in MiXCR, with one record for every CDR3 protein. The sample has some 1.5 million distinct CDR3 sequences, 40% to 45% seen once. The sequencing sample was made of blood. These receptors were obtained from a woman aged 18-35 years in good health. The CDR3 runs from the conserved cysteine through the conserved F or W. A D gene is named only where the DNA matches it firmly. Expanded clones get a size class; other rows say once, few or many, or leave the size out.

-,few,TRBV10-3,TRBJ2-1,CAISESTPQRIQETQFF,TGTGCCATCAGTGAGTCGACTCCACAGAGGATCCAAGAGACCCAGTTCTTC
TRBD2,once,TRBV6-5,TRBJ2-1,CASSGASGKETQFF,TGTGCCAGCAGCGGAGCTAGCGGGAAAGAGACCCAGTTCTTC
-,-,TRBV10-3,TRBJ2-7,CAISGAQGRAYEQYF,TGTGCCATCAGTGGGGCTCAGGGCAGGGCCTACGAGCAGTACTTC
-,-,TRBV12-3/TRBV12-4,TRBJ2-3,CASSIVSADTEYF,TGTGCCAGCAGCATAGTGAGCGCAGATACGGAATATTTT
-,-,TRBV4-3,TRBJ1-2,CASSQVQGGYGYTF,TGCGCCAGCAGCCAAGTACAGGGAGGGTATGGCTACACCTTC
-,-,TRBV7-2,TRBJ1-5,CASSSGPGPQHF,TGTGCCAGCAGCTCGGGACCCGGACCCCAGCATTTT
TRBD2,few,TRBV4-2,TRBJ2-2,CASSQELAVLTGELFF,TGTGCCAGCAGCCAAGAACTAGCGGTACTCACCGGGGAGCTGTTTTTT
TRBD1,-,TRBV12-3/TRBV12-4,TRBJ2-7,CASRPGTGIQQYF,TGTGCCAGCAGACCCGGGACAGGTATTCAGCAGTACTTC
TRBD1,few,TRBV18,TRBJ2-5,CASSPQTGEQYF,TGTGCCAGCTCACCTCAAACAGGGGAGCAGTACTTC
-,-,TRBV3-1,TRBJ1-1,CASSQDRRIAAFF,TGTGCCAGCAGCCAAGATAGACGGATTGCAGCTTTCTTT
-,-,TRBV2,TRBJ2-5,CASSRDRTQETQYF,TGTGCCAGCAGTCGAGACAGGACCCAAGAGACCCAGTACTTC
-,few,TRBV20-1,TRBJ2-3,CSASWRFRVDTQYF,TGCAGTGCTAGCTGGCGGTTCAGGGTAGATACGCAGTATTTT
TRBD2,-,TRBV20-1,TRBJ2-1,CSANSGVYNEQFF,TGCAGTGCTAATAGCGGGGTTTACAATGAGCAGTTCTTC
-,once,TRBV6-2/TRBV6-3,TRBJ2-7,CATKVGEFGSYEQYF,TGTGCCACCAAAGTTGGGGAGTTCGGCTCCTACGAGCAGTACTTC
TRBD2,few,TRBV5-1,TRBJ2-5,CASRVSGPQETQYF,TGCGCCAGCAGAGTTAGCGGGCCCCAAGAGACCCAGTACTTC
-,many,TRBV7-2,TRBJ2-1,CASSPRRDLNEQFF,TGTGCCAGCAGCCCCCGACGGGACCTCAATGAGCAGTTCTTC
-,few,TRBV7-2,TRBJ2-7,CASSLWQGPYNEQYF,TGTGCCAGCAGCTTATGGCAGGGTCCCTACAATGAGCAGTACTTC
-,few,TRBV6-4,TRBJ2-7,CASSPRDTSSYNEQYF,TGTGCCAGCAGTCCGCGGGACACTAGCTCCTACAATGAGCAGTACTTC
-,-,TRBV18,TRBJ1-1,CASSPRAILNTEAFF,TGTGCCAGCTCACCACGGGCAATATTGAACACTGAAGCTTTCTTT
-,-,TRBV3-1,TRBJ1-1,CASSQLTRMNTEAFF,TGTGCCAGCAGCCAACTGACACGCATGAACACTGAAGCTTTCTTT
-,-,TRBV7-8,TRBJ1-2,CASSFSTDWHYGYTF,TGTGCCAGCAGCTTTTCGACAGACTGGCACTATGGCTACACCTTC
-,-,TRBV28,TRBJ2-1,CATRSRITYNEQFF,TGTGCCACGCGGTCGCGGATCACCTACAATGAGCAGTTCTTC
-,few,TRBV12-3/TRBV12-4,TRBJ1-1,CASSWVGYSTEAFF,TGTGCCAGCAGTTGGGTAGGGTATAGCACTGAAGCTTTCTTT
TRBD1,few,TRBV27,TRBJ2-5,CASSSRDRGGETQYF,TGTGCCAGCAGTTCCCGCGACAGGGGCGGCGAGACCCAGTACTTC
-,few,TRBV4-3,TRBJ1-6,CASSQDPRPSSYNSPLHF,TGCGCCAGCAGCCAAGACCCGCGGCCGAGCTCCTATAATTCACCCCTCCACTTT
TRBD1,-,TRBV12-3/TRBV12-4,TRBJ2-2,CASSLDRGANGELFF,TGTGCCAGCAGTTTAGACAGGGGAGCGAACGGGGAGCTGTTTTTT
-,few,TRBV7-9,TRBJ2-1,CASSSGERVLNEQFF,TGTGCCAGCAGCTCTGGGGAGAGGGTACTCAATGAGCAGTTCTTC
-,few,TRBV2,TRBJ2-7,CASSGVYEQYF,TGTGCCAGCAGTGGAGTTTACGAGCAGTACTTC
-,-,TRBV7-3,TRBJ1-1,CASSLGGGWNTEAFF,TGTGCCAGCAGTCTCGGAGGCGGATGGAACACTGAAGCTTTCTTT
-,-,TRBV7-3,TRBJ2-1,CASSTSSSAQFF,TGTGCCAGCAGCACCTCCTCTAGCGCGCAGTTCTTC
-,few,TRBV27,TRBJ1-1,CASSPRVRGTEAFF,TGTGCCAGCAGTCCGCGAGTGAGAGGCACTGAAGCTTTCTTT
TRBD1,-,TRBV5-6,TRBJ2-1,CASSLDTGVRNEQFF,TGTGCCAGCAGCTTGGATACAGGGGTCCGCAATGAGCAGTTCTTC
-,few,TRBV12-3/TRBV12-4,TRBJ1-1,CASSPQTGGAPEAFF,TGTGCCAGCAGCCCACAAACGGGGGGGGCTCCTGAAGCTTTCTTT
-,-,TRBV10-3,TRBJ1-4,CASENAINEKLFF,TGTGCCTCAGAGAACGCCATTAATGAAAAACTGTTTTTT
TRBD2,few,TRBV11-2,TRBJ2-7,CASSSSAGTSYEQYF,TGTGCCAGCAGCTCCTCAGCGGGAACCTCCTACGAGCAGTACTTC
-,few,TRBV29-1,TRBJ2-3,CSVVETGFTDTQYF,TGCAGCGTTGTGGAGACAGGCTTCACAGATACGCAGTATTTT
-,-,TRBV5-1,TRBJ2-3,CASSLGGMMTDTQYF,TGCGCCAGCAGCTTAGGCGGGATGATGACAGATACGCAGTATTTT
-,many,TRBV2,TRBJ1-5,CASSDEGIQPQHF,TGTGCCAGCAGTGATGAAGGGATTCAGCCCCAGCATTTT
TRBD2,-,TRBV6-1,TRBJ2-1,CASSEWSGGLFEQFF,TGTGCCAGCAGTGAGTGGAGCGGGGGGTTATTTGAGCAGTTCTTC
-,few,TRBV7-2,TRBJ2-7,CASSVRLNNEQYF,TGTGCCAGCAGCGTAAGGCTAAACAATGAGCAGTACTTC
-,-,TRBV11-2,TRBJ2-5,CASSFPGEWETQYF,TGTGCCAGCAGCTTTCCTGGTGAATGGGAGACCCAGTACTTC
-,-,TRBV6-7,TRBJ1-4,CASSDSATNEKLFF,TGTGCCAGCAGCGACAGTGCAACTAATGAAAAACTGTTTTTT
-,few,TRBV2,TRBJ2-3,CASTPGDSNTDTQYF,TGTGCCAGCACCCCGGGGGACAGTAACACAGATACGCAGTATTTT
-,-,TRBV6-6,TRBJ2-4,CASSDTGTRGNIQYF,TGTGCCAGCAGTGACACCGGGACCAGAGGAAACATTCAGTACTTC
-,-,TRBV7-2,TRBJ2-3,CASSKGTAGPTDTQYF,TGTGCCAGCAGCAAAGGCACGGCGGGGCCCACAGATACGCAGTATTTT
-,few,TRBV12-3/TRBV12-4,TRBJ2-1,CASSFIWGDYNEQFF,TGTGCCAGCAGTTTTATCTGGGGCGATTACAATGAGCAGTTCTTC
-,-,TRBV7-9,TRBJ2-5,CASSEGHQETQYF,TGTGCCAGCAGCGAGGGACACCAAGAGACCCAGTACTTC
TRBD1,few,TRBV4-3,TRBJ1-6,CASSDYTGATDSPLHF,TGCGCCAGCAGCGATTACACAGGGGCTACGGATTCACCCCTCCACTTT
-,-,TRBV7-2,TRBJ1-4,CASSPAPRLPEKLFF,TGTGCCAGCAGCCCCGCCCCCAGGCTCCCCGAAAAACTGTTTTTT
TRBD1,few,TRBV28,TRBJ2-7,CASSRTGDTSYNEQYF,TGTGCCAGCAGCCGTACAGGGGACACTTCCTACAATGAGCAGTACTTC
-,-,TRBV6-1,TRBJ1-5,CASSDLQKPQHF,TGTGCCAGCAGTGATCTACAGAAGCCCCAGCATTTT
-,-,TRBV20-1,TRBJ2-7,CSASVEYEQYF,TGCAGTGCTAGTGTGGAGTACGAGCAGTACTTC
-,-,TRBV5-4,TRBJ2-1,CASSWAGRTYNEQFF,TGTGCCAGCAGCTGGGCGGGGCGCACCTACAATGAGCAGTTCTTC
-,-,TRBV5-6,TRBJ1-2,CASSLVGSGGYTF,TGTGCCAGCAGCTTGGTGGGATCCGGTGGCTACACCTTC
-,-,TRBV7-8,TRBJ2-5,CASSPPPRTSSQETQYF,TGTGCCAGCAGCCCGCCCCCTCGGACATCGTCCCAAGAGACCCAGTACTTC
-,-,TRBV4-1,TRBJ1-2,CASSQESGSGYTF,TGCGCCAGCAGCCAAGAATCCGGTTCCGGCTACACCTTC
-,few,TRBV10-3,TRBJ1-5,CAISESRQAYSNQPQHF,TGTGCCATCAGTGAGTCGAGGCAGGCCTATAGCAATCAGCCCCAGCATTTT
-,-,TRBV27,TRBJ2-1,CASSSEAGPYNEQFF,TGTGCCAGCAGTAGCGAGGCGGGGCCCTACAATGAGCAGTTCTTC
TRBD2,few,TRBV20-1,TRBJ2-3,CSARGLAGGFQYF,TGCAGTGCTAGAGGGCTAGCGGGGGGCTTCCAGTATTTT